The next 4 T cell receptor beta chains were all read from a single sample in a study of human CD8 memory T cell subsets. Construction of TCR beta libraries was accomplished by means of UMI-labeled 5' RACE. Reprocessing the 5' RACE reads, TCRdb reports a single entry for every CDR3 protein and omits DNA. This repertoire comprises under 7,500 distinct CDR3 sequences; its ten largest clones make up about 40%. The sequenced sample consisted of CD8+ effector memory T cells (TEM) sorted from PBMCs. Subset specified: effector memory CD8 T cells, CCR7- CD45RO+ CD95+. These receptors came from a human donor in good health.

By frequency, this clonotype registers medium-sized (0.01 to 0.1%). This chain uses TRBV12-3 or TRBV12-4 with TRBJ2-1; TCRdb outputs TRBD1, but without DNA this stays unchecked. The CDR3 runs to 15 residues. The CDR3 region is CASSLGRTGLSEQFF.

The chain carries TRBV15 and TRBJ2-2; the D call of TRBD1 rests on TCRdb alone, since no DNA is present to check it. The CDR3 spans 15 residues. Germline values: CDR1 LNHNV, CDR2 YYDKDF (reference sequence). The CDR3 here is CATKLIGTSTGELFF.

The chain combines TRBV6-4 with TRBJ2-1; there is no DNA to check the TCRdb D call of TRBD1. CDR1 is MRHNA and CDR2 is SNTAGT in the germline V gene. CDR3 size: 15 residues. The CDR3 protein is CASSQAFDSYNEQFF.

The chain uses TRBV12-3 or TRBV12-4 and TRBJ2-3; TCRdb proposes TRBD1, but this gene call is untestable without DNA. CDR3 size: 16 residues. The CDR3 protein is CASSPGQTDHTDTQYF.